This T cell receptor (beta chain) was captured in a study of cytomegalovirus exposure and HLA in healthy donors. About the research overall: Unique TCR beta sequences numbering around 110 million came from about 179 million T cells in an earlier analysis. Researchers found that roughly 81% of 398 genotyped donors fell within the Caucasian-associated ancestry cluster. Study results and caveats: In a later analysis, an Asian-associated ancestry cluster reportedly showed fewer N-insertions than the roughly 690-donor mean. In an earlier analysis, most TCR beta V segments were productive about 87% or about 30% of the time.

Germline V lookup: CDR1 SGHVS, CDR2 FNYEAQ. Trimming removed 0 bases at V and 2 bases at J, with 3 bases between. The CDR3 totals 13 residues. On this clone: Its target is not known.

The PCR made use of 60 Vbeta and 13 Jbeta primers. The assay was immunoSEQ multiplex PCR, and TCRdb's table has in-frame clones only and misses some. The sample records about 100,000 clones, roughly 80% being singletons. The V and J genes are TRBV7-6 and TRBJ2-3, with unresolved D. This clonotype originated in a woman aged 55-69 years in good health and CMV-seronegative. Source material: PBMCs. In DNA form, the CDR3 reads TGTGCCAGCAGCTTAGCCTACACAGATACGCAGTATTTT. Protein product: CASSLAYTDTQYF.